A single T cell receptor beta chain is shown here with its context. Its matching antigen is unknown. Deep TCR-beta sequencing used DNA from uncultured naive and memory CD4+ T cells. Sequencing used immunoSEQ multiplex PCR; TCRdb keeps in-frame clones, though not all of them. The sample contains about 55,000 clones, roughly 90% of which appear only once. Before the COVID-19 pandemic, during about 2011-2019, CD4+ T cells were taken from unexposed donors. This sample stems from a study of CD4 T cells in relation to SARS-CoV-2 and coronaviruses. Broader study findings: Pre-pandemic and post-infection samples never came from the same donor. According to naive versus memory sequencing, detected responses are memory recall, not newly primed. This crossreactivity analysis covered spike protein alone, no other viral proteins.

From germline, CDR1 is SGDLS and CDR2 YYNGEE. Trimming pared 0 bases from V and 5 bases from J, leaving 12 bases between. This CDR3 contains 15 residues. The chain couples TRBV9 to TRBJ2-1; weak D call: TRBD1 (6 bases). The sequence came from a human donor in good health. Sample: memory CD4+ T cells from PBMCs. The CDR3 sequence is CASSVGGRRDNEQFF. The CDR3 DNA sequence: TGTGCCAGCAGCGTAGGGGGGCGGCGAGACAATGAGCAGTTCTTC.